This TCR beta chain was profiled in a study of cytomegalovirus exposure and HLA in healthy donors. Whole-study findings and limits: Reportedly, fewer N-insertions than the approximately 700-donor mean appeared in an Asian-associated ancestry cluster in a later analysis. The authors enumerated over 150 TCR beta chains as linked to cytomegalovirus. For most TCR beta V segments, an earlier analysis put the productive rate at about 87% or about 30% of the time.

For this clone: The target antigen is unknown.

Trimming took 11 bases from V and 4 from J, leaving 20 bases between them. The CDR3 consists of 14 residues. Germline values: CDR1 LNHNV, CDR2 YYDKDF (reference sequence). The primer mix had 60 Vbeta and 13 Jbeta primers. Clones were read by immunoSEQ multiplex PCR, and TCRdb kept only the in-frame ones, dropping some. Of tens of thousands of clones in the sample, about 73% were seen once. The specimen was PBMCs. The chain links TRBV15 to TRBJ1-1, with D perhaps TRBD1 (6 bases). The receptor was derived from a man between 18 and 35 years old in good health and CMV-seronegative. Here the CDR3 reads CAAAAGGLSTEAFF. Written as DNA, the CDR3 is TGTGCCGCAGCCGCCGGGGGGCTGTCCACTGAAGCTTTCTTT.